A single sample is the source of the 15 T cell receptor beta chains below, sequenced in a study of T cells in women clearing cervical HPV infection. TCRdb keeps only in-frame clones here, not all; method: immunoSEQ multiplex PCR. This table holds tens of thousands of clones. Sequenced material: blood buffy coat. These receptors came from a woman between 18 and 70 years old with a cervical HPV16 infection that either progressed to CIN3+ or cleared (not recorded which).

Notes on this clone: From the germline J gene comes the end of the CDR3, since the read stops 3 residues before it. The genes are TRBV5-4 and TRBJ1-1, with TRBD1 as a possible D gene (6 bases). Trimming cost V 0 bases and J 6 bases, with 15 bases left between them. The CDR3 runs to 15 residues. Germline V gives CDR1 SGHNT, CDR2 YYREEE (reference sequence). The sequenced part of the CDR3 DNA is TGTGCCAGCAGCTTGGCTGACAGGTTTTACGCTGAA. It codes for CASSLADRFYAE. The entire CDR3 protein reads CASSLADRFYAEAFF.

Points on this clone: The CDR3 is cut off 3 residues early in the read; its end comes from the germline J gene. The chain links TRBV5-8 to TRBJ1-1, with 7 bases matching TRBD1. V lost 2 bases, J lost 5 bases, and 9 bases stayed unmatched. This CDR3 is built from 15 residues. Germline V lookup: CDR1 SGHTS, CDR2 YDEGEE. The covered CDR3 bases are TGTGCCAGCAGCTTCGTACAGGGGACGAGAACTGAA. Its protein is CASSFVQGTRTE. The complete CDR3 protein is CASSFVQGTRTEAFF.

In the case of this clone: The CDR3 extends 3 residues past the end of the read, so its final part is completed from the germline J gene. V is TRBV7-9 and J is TRBJ2-7; 7 nucleotides agree with TRBD1. Germline loops: CDR1 SEHNR, CDR2 FQNEAQ (reference sequence). Trimming cost V 5 bases and J 1 base; bases outside gene matches: 8. The CDR3 has 15 amino acids. CDR3 DNA, as far as it was read: TGTGCCAGCAGCATAGGGGACAGCTCGTCCTACGAG. As protein: CASSIGDSSSYE. The full-length CDR3 reads as CASSIGDSSSYEQYF.

In the case of this clone: The read stops 3 residues short of the end of the CDR3; the missing end is completed from the germline J gene. The V gene is TRBV11-2, the J gene TRBJ2-1, with 9 bases that match TRBD2. This CDR3 region has 14 residues. Unmatched junction bases numbered 6, after V lost 5 bases and J lost 7 bases. CDR1 is SGHAT and CDR2 is FQNNGV in the germline V gene. Incomplete CDR3 DNA: TGTGCCAGCAGCCCTAGACTAGCGGATAATGAG. It yields the protein CASSPRLADNE. The entire CDR3 protein is CASSPRLADNEQFF.

Comments on this clone: The germline gene is not matched at one end of the junction; a read error may be the cause. Read coverage stops 3 residues before the CDR3 terminus; the germline J gene supplies the remainder. The J gene is TRBJ1-2, the V gene TRBV6-2 or TRBV6-3; perhaps TRBD1 as D (5 bases). The CDR3 has 13 amino acids. Per germline, CDR1 MNHEY and CDR2 SVGEGT. CDR3 in amino acids: CASSYSDNYGYTF. CDR3 DNA (partial): TGTGCCAGCAGTTACTCGGACAACTATGGT.

Worth noting for this clone: Read sequence stops 3 residues before the CDR3 end, and the germline J gene provides the missing end. V usage is TRBV2 and J usage is TRBJ1-6; perhaps TRBD1 as D (5 bases). Germline-derived CDR1 and CDR2 are SNHLY and FYNNEI. V was clipped by 6 bases and J by 7 bases, with 16 bases between them. The CDR3 spans 15 residues. CDR3 sequence reads: CASSLLLGGNSPLHF. The CDR3 bases that were read are TGTGCCAGCAGCCTCCTACTCGGGGGAAATTCACCC.

A word on this clone: Sequencing ends 3 residues short of the CDR3 end; the germline J gene provides the rest. The V and J genes are TRBV30 and TRBJ2-1, with TRBD1 identical over 8 bases. The CDR3 is made up of 16 amino acids. J lost 7 bases, V lost 1 base, and 12 bases had no gene match. Germline CDR1 reads GTSNPN; CDR2 reads SVGIG (reference sequence). This chain's CDR3 is CAWSGFSTGVRNEQFF. The CDR3 DNA, read in part, is TGTGCCTGGAGTGGGTTCTCGACAGGGGTAAGGAATGAG.

Details on this clone: The sequence runs out 3 residues before the end of the CDR3; the remainder is reconstructed from the germline J gene. This sequence joins TRBV19 and TRBJ2-1, with 8 nucleotides matching TRBD2. This CDR3 contains 15 residues. The ends lost 6 bases at V and 0 bases at J; junction bases unmatched: 4. Per the germline V gene, CDR1 is LNHDA and CDR2 is SQIVND (reference sequence). The CDR3 loop reads CASRTGTSSYNEQFF. CDR3 DNA (partial): TGTGCCAGTAGGACCGGGACTAGCTCCTACAATGAG. The entire variable domain, with the rest obtained from reference TRBV19 and TRBJ2-1, is as follows: DGGITQSPKYLFRKEGQNVTLSCEQNLNHDAMYWYRQDPGQGLRLIYYSQIVNDFQKGDIAEGYSVSREKKESFPLTVTSAQKNPTAFYLCASRTGTSSYNEQFFGPGTRLTVL.

CDR3 bases read: TGTGCCAGCAGCCCCCGTGAGGCGGACCAAGAGACC. Its protein is CASSPREADQET. The whole CDR3 sequence reads CASSPREADQETQYF. This rearrangement joins TRBV7-2 to TRBJ2-5; D is unresolved. With the read ending 3 residues before the CDR3 end, the germline J gene is used to fill in that end. V was pared by 5 bases and J by 0 bases, with 13 bases between. CDR3 length equals 15 residues. Germline V gives CDR1 SGHTA, CDR2 FQGNSA.

CDR3 DNA, as far as it was read: TGTGCCAGCAGTTACCTGGGACAGGCGGATGAAAAA. This translates into CASSYLGQADEK. The complete CDR3 protein is CASSYLGQADEKLFF. The rearrangement uses TRBV6-2 or TRBV6-3 and TRBJ1-4, with 8 nucleotides matching TRBD1. The read finishes 3 residues shy of the CDR3 end, and the germline J gene is used to complete it. Germline CDR1 reads MNHEY; CDR2 reads SVGEGT. The ends lost 2 bases at V and 6 bases at J; junction bases unmatched: 5. The CDR3 is 15 amino acids.

A remark on this clone: The read comes to an end 3 residues before the CDR3 does, leaving the germline J gene to fill in the end. The chain employs TRBV2 and TRBJ2-4; tentatively, D is TRBD2 (6 bases). Trimming removed 7 bases from V and 0 bases from J, with 10 bases in between. The germline V gene has CDR1 SNHLY and CDR2 FYNNEI. The CDR3 runs 14 residues. CDR3 sequence: CASNRGLAKNIQYF. Partial CDR3 DNA: TGTGCCAGCAACCGGGGGTTAGCCAAAAACATT.

Note on this clone: Sequencing ends 3 residues short of the CDR3 end; the germline J gene provides the rest. The chain recombines TRBV19 with TRBJ2-2; 7 positions agree with TRBD2. Per the germline V gene, CDR1 is LNHDA and CDR2 is SQIVND (reference sequence). Trimming removed 10 bases from V and 3 bases from J; junction bases left unmatched: 11. The CDR3 is 15 amino acids. Incomplete CDR3 DNA: TGTGCCACCCACGGGGAGGGTAGAGACACCGGGGAG. This translates into CATHGEGRDTGE. The entire CDR3 sequence reads CATHGEGRDTGELFF.

For this clone: The read terminates 3 residues ahead of where the CDR3 ends, so the germline J gene completes it. This chain links TRBV20-1 with TRBJ2-1; 7 nucleotides align to TRBD2. V lost 4 bases to trimming and J lost 9 bases; unmatched junction nucleotides: 18. CDR3 size: 16 residues. Germline CDR1 reads DFQATT; CDR2 reads SNEGSKA (reference sequence). CDR3 sequence: CSAIALRGRRLSEQFF. CDR3 DNA (partial): TGCAGTGCTATTGCCCTACGCGGGAGACGTTTGAGTGAG.

On this clone: The read ends 3 residues shy of where the CDR3 ends; the end is completed using the germline J gene. The chain is built from TRBV7-9 and TRBJ2-5, with TRBD2 matching over 7 bases. CDR1 and CDR2 from the germline V gene are SEHNR and FQNEAQ (reference sequence). CDR3 size: 12 residues. V dropped 8 bases and J dropped 2; count of bases not matched to a gene: 2. The DNA read from the CDR3 is TGTGCCAGCCCTAGCGGACAAGAGACC. Amino acids: CASPSGQET. Given in full, the CDR3 is CASPSGQETQYF.

In the case of this clone: The read ends 3 residues shy of where the CDR3 ends; the end is completed using the germline J gene. The chain has TRBV20-1 and TRBJ2-1; the D gene is possibly TRBD2 (6 bases). This CDR3 is 16 amino acids long. The germline V and J ends were trimmed by 4 bases and 6 bases, with 22 bases remaining between them. CDR1 and CDR2 from the germline V gene are DFQATT and SNEGSKA (reference sequence). CDR3 sequence reads: CSAKRERGIRINEQFF. Incomplete CDR3 DNA: TGCAGTGCTAAACGGGAGAGGGGAATTCGAATCAATGAG.